A single sample gave rise to the 12 T cell receptor beta chains below, sequenced in a study of regulatory T cells in long-lasting Graves disease. Documented time point: newly diagnosed GD, antithyroid drugs for less than 3 months. The TCR library used RNA extracted from PBMCs. Sequencing libraries for TCR beta were prepared with iRepertoire HTBI primers and Arm-PCR of CDR3 regions. TCRdb re-derived calls from the multiplex PCR reads in MiXCR, one entry per CDR3 protein. The table records about 540,000 distinct CDR3 sequences, about 13% of them present only once. This sample was shared with a second study, whose subject was T cells in Graves' hyperthyroidism and ophthalmopathy.

The specimen was peripheral blood mononuclear cells (PBMCs), collected at new diagnosis, from a patient treated with antithyroid drugs. The receptors originated from a young man with Graves disease.

Of note for this clonotype: A much bigger clone sits one base away, suggesting this may be a read error. V is TRBV29-1 and J is TRBJ1-3, with a tentative D call TRBD1 (6 bases). The CDR3 contains 12 residues. In germline, CDR1 is SQVTM, CDR2 ANQGSEA. The CDR3 nucleotides are TGCAGCGCTGAAGAAGGGGGTCACACCATATATTTT. Translation: CSAEEGGHTIYF.

Ten or more counts support this clonotype. The V and J genes are TRBV29-1 and TRBJ1-2; 8 positions agree with TRBD1. The CDR3 runs to 12 residues. The V gene end was trimmed by 6 bases and the J gene end by 7 bases; junction bases not matched to a gene: 7. Germline V gene data show CDR1 as SQVTM and CDR2 as ANQGSEA. The CDR3 nucleotides read TGCAGCGTGGACAGGGTTGAGGGTGGCTACACCTTC. Amino acids: CSVDRVEGGYTF.

This clonotype was counted only a few times. An end of the junction differs from the germline gene, which may be a read error. The chain is built from TRBV18 and TRBJ2-1; TRBD2 is a possible D gene (5 bases). CDR1 and CDR2 (germline): KGHSH, LQKENI. The CDR3 loop spans 15 amino acids. The CDR3 bases are TGTGCCAGCTCACCCCCTTCGGGAATGGGGAATGAGCAGCTCTTC. Its protein is CASSPPSGMGNEQLF.

This clonotype was observed many times. This rearrangement joins TRBV19 to TRBJ2-1; D unclear. CDR3 length: 12 residues. Trimming shortened V by 7 bases and J by 3 bases, and 7 bases separated the two germline ends. The germline CDR1 and CDR2 sequences are LNHDA and SQIVND (reference sequence). For the CDR3, the DNA is TGTGCCAGTACCCCAGACTACAATGAGCAGTTCTTC. Its translation is CASTPDYNEQFF.

V usage is TRBV27 and J usage is TRBJ2-1; no definite D call. The CDR3 is 15 residues long. Germline values: CDR1 MNHEY, CDR2 SMNVEV (reference sequence). Trimming cost V 6 bases and J 6 bases, with 18 bases left between them. For the CDR3, the DNA is TGTGCCAGCAGCAGCAGATACCTTGGGCCCAATGAGCAGTTCTTC. Residues: CASSSRYLGPNEQFF.

Many counts were recorded for this clonotype. This chain joins TRBV13 and TRBJ2-3, with D perhaps matching TRBD2 (6 bases). The length of the CDR3 is 13 residues. Trimming stripped 4 bases from V and 2 bases from J, with 7 bases between. Germline V gives CDR1 PRHDT, CDR2 FYEKMQ (reference sequence). The CDR3 DNA is TGTGCCAGCAGCTGGGAGGACACAGATACGCAGTATTTT. Translated, it gives CASSWEDTDTQYF. Based on the CDR3 plus reference TRBV13 and TRBJ2-3, the full variable domain is AAGVIQSPRHLIKEKRETATLKCYPIPRHDTVYWYQQGPGQDPQFLISFYEKMQSDKGSIPDRFSAQQFSDYHSELNMSSLELGDSALYFCASSWEDTDTQYFGPGTRLTVL.

This clonotype was observed many times. The V gene is TRBV6-1, the J gene TRBJ2-3; 9 bases are a match to TRBD2. The CDR3 length is 18 residues. The V segment lost 5 bases and the J segment 0 bases; nucleotides outside the gene matches: 12. Germline V gives CDR1 MNHNS, CDR2 SASEGT. DNA for the CDR3: TGTGCCAGCAGTCCTGGCGGGCTAGCGGGAACTAGCACAGATACGCAGTATTTT. Amino acid sequence: CASSPGGLAGTSTDTQYF.

The CDR3 region is CASSLEGTGGSGTEAFF. The CDR3, as DNA: TGCGCCAGCAGCTTGGAAGGGACAGGGGGCTCCGGCACTGAAGCTTTCTTT. V usage is TRBV5-1 and J usage is TRBJ1-1, with 12 bases aligning to TRBD1. This CDR3 has 17 amino acids. The J segment lost 4 bases and the V segment lost 0 bases, leaving 7 bases of the junction unmatched. Germline V CDR1 and CDR2: SGHRS, YFSETQ.

CDR3 bases: TGTGCTAGTGGTTTGAGCGGGGATACGCAGTATTTT. Residues: CASGLSGDTQYF. V usage is TRBV12-5 and J usage is TRBJ2-3, with D maybe TRBD2 (6 bases). The CDR3 spans 12 residues. The germline gives CDR1 LGHNT, CDR2 FRNRAP. With 2 bases removed from V and 6 bases from J, the gap between germline ends came to 6 bases.

In its sample, this clonotype was seen many times. This chain joins TRBV12-3 or TRBV12-4 and TRBJ2-1; 8 bases fit TRBD2. The J segment lost 3 bases and the V segment lost 6 bases, leaving 7 bases of the junction unmatched. The CDR3 covers 15 residues. CDR3 sequence reads: CASSPGGGGYNEQFF. Written as DNA, the CDR3 is TGTGCCAGCAGCCCGGGGGGGGGCGGCTACAATGAGCAGTTCTTC.

V and J are TRBV14 and TRBJ1-2, with D possibly matching TRBD1 (5 bases). CDR1 SGHDN and CDR2 FVKESK come from the germline V gene. The CDR3 length is 14 residues. The V end was cut by 1 base, the J end by 3 bases, with 9 bases between. The CDR3 DNA follows: TGTGCCAGCAGCCAAGGCCGGGGCTACTATGGCTACACCTTC. This sequence encodes CASSQGRGYYGYTF.

This clonotype was seen many times. This sequence joins TRBV2 and TRBJ2-1, with D possibly TRBD1 on 5 matching bases. V was trimmed by 4 bases and J by 9 bases, leaving 7 bases between them. The germline V gene has CDR1 SNHLY and CDR2 FYNNEI. The CDR3 covers 11 residues. The DNA of the CDR3 is TGTGCCAGCAGTGTCAGGGCTGAGCAGTTCTTC. This codes for CASSVRAEQFF.